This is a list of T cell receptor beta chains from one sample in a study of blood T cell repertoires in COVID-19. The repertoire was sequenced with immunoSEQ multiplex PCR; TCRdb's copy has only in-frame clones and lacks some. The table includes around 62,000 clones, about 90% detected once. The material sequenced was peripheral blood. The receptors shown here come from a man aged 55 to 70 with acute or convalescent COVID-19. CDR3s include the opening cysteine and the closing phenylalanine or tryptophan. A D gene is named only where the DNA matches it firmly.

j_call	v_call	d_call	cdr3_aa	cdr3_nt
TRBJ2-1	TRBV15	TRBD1	CATSRDRPGQYNEQFF	TGTGCCACCAGCAGAGATCGGCCGGGACAGTACAATGAGCAGTTCTTC
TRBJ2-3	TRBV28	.	CASSTQGQGPTDTQYF	TGTGCCAGCAGTACCCAAGGGCAGGGGCCCACAGATACGCAGTATTTT
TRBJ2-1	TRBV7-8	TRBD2	CASSLGTSGSSEQFF	TGTGCCAGCAGCTTAGGGACTAGCGGGAGTTCTGAGCAATTCTTC
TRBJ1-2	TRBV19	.	CASSFSGGANYGYTF	TGTGCCAGTAGTTTTTCGGGGGGGGCTAACTATGGCTACACCTTC
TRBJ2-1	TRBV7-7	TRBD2	CASSRAGAGGFNEQFF	TGTGCTAGCAGCCGGGCAGGTGCGGGAGGATTTAATGAGCAGTTCTTC
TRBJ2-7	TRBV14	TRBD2	CASSQGLAGVIYEQYF	TGTGCCAGCAGCCAAGGTCTAGCGGGAGTAATATACGAGCAGTACTTC
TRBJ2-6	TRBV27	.	CASSLSIASGANVLTF	TGTGCCAGCAGTTTATCGATAGCCTCTGGGGCCAACGTCCTGACTTTC
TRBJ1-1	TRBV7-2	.	CASSLVGQAGEAFF	TGTGCCAGCAGCTTAGTGGGGCAGGCCGGTGAAGCTTTCTTT
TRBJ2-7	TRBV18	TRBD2	CASSPATSGSYEQYF	TGTGCCAGCTCACCGGCGACTAGCGGGTCCTACGAGCAGTACTTC
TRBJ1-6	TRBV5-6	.	CASSLEGSYNSPLHF	TGTGCCAGCAGCTTGGAGGGGTCCTATAATTCACCCCTCCACTTT
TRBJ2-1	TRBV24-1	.	CATSDVTGNEQFF	TGTGCCACCAGTGACGTGACAGGCAATGAGCAGTTCTTC
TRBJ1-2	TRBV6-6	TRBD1	CASSSPDRDEGYTF	TGTGCCAGCAGTTCCCCGGACAGGGATGAAGGCTACACCTTC
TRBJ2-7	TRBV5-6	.	CASTTPGLGYEQYF	TGTGCCAGCACCACACCGGGACTGGGCTACGAGCAGTACTTC
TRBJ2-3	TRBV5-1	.	CASSLSGKGDTDTQYF	TGCGCCAGCAGCTTGTCCGGGAAAGGAGACACAGATACGCAGTATTTT
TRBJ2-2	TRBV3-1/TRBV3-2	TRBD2	CASSQDRGLAGTGELFF	TGTGCCAGCAGCCAAGATAGGGGACTAGCGGGAACCGGGGAGCTGTTTTTT
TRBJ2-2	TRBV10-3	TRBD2	CAISAPSGRNTGELFF	TGTGCCATCAGTGCTCCTAGCGGGAGGAACACCGGGGAGCTGTTTTTT